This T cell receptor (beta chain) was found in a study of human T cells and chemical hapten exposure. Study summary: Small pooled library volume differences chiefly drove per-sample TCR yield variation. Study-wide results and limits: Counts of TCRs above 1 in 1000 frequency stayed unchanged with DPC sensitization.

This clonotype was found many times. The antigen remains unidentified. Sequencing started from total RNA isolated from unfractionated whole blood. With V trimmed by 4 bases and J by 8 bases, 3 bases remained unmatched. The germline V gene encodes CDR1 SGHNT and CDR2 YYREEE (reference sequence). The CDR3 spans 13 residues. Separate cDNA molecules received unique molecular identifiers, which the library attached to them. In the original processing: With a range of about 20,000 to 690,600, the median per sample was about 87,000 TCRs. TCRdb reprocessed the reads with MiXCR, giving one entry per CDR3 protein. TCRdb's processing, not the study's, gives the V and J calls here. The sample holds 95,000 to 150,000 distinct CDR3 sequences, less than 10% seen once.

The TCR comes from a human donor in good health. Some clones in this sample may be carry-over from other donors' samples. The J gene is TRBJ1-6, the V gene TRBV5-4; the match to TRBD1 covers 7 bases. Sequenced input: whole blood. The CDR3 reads CASSRDRDSPLHF. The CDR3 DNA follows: TGTGCCAGCAGCAGAGACAGGGATTCACCCCTCCACTTT. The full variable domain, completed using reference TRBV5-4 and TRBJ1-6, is ETGVTQSPTHLIKTRGQQVTLRCSSQSGHNTVSWYQQALGQGPQFIFQYYREEENGRGNFPPRFSGLQFPNYSSELNVNALELDDSALYLCASSRDRDSPLHFGNGTRLTVT.